A single sample is the source of the 11 T cell receptor beta chains below, sequenced in a study of Graves' ophthalmopathy and Graves' hyperthyroidism. The study amplified TCR beta CDR3 regions using RNA transcripts. HTBI primers were employed in first-round RT-PCR, then a second-round multiplex PCR followed. TCRdb re-derived calls from the multiplex PCR reads in MiXCR, one entry per CDR3 protein. The sample contains over a million distinct CDR3 sequences, about two fifths of which appear only once. Sequencing input: peripheral blood or thyroid tissue (not recorded which). The receptor source for this set is an adult man with Graves' hyperthyroidism.

The chain employs TRBV29-1 and TRBJ1-2; D call uncertain. The ends were cut back, 8 bases at V and 4 bases at J, with 17 bases in the middle. CDR1 SQVTM and CDR2 ANQGSEA come from the germline V gene. The CDR3 runs 13 residues. Written as DNA, the CDR3 is TGCAGCAGTATGGGTGGCGGGAGCTATGGCTACACCTTC. Translation: CSSMGGGSYGYTF. Using reference TRBV29-1 and TRBJ1-2 for the parts outside the CDR3, the full variable domain is SAVISQKPSRDICQRGTSLTIQCQVDSQVTMMFWYRQQPGQSLTLIATANQGSEATYESGFVIDKFPISRPNLTFSTLTVSNMSPEDSSIYLCSSMGGGSYGYTFGSGTRLTVV.

This clonotype was detected a few times. The chain recombines TRBV5-1 with TRBJ2-2; the match to TRBD2 covers 10 bases. Losses at the gene ends were 1 base for V and 4 bases for J; bases not matched to a gene: 4. In germline, CDR1 is SGHRS, CDR2 YFSETQ. This CDR3 spans 16 amino acids. The CDR3, as DNA: TGCGCCAGCAGCTTGAGTCTAGCGGGAGCCACCGGGGAGCTGTTTTTT. It specifies CASSLSLAGATGELFF.

The table lists this clonotype with a few counts. The gene calls are TRBV2 and TRBJ1-4; D unresolved. Germline V gives CDR1 SNHLY, CDR2 FYNNEI. This CDR3 is 14 amino acids long. V lost 6 bases, J lost 7 bases, and 15 bases lay in between. For the CDR3, the DNA is TGTGCCAGCAGAGTATCCGGGGAGGGTGAAAAACTGTTTTTT. Protein: CASRVSGEGEKLFF.

This clonotype has only a few counts. The genes are TRBV18 and TRBJ1-6, with D possibly TRBD1 on 6 matching bases. This CDR3 contains 15 residues. V lost 3 bases and J 5 bases, leaving 11 bases between the germline ends. Germline loops: CDR1 KGHSH, CDR2 LQKENI. Here the CDR3 DNA reads TGTGCCAGCTCACCGTTGAGGGGGAATAATTCACCCCTCCACTTT. This gives the protein CASSPLRGNNSPLHF.

The sample holds many counts of this clonotype. This chain joins TRBV28 and TRBJ2-5, with 10 bases lining up with TRBD2. Germline values: CDR1 MDHEN, CDR2 SYDVKM. Losses at the gene ends were 5 bases for V and 4 bases for J; bases not matched to a gene: 4. The CDR3 has 14 amino acids. CDR3 loop: CASSQRGGGETQYF. The DNA for the CDR3 is TGTGCCAGCAGTCAGCGGGGGGGCGGAGAGACCCAGTACTTC.

This chain links TRBV20-1 with TRBJ1-2; tentative D call: TRBD1 (5 bases). In germline, CDR1 is DFQATT, CDR2 SNEGSKA (reference sequence). V lost 5 bases and J lost 5, with 18 bases in between. This CDR3 has 14 residues. In DNA, the CDR3 is TGCAGTGCTCACAGGTCGGCTGTCGGTTATGGCTACACCTTC. Protein sequence: CSAHRSAVGYGYTF.

V and J are TRBV20-1 and TRBJ2-7; a weak D match, TRBD2 (6 bases). Trimming shortened V by 6 bases and J by 4 bases, and 16 bases separated the two germline ends. Germline V gene sequence: CDR1 DFQATT, CDR2 SNEGSKA (reference sequence). This CDR3 comprises 13 residues. CDR3 DNA: TGCAGTGCCGCCGCCGGGACTCTATACGAGCAGTACTTC. Its protein is CSAAAGTLYEQYF.

Ten or more counts support this clonotype. The chain is built from TRBV6-5 and TRBJ1-5, with 8 bases that match TRBD1. J lost 4 bases, V lost 2 bases, and 7 bases had no gene match. The CDR3 covers 16 residues. Germline CDR1 and CDR2: MNHEY and SVGAGI. The CDR3 loop reads CASSYRTGPRNQPQHF. The CDR3 nucleotides read TGTGCCAGCAGTTACCGGACAGGGCCGAGAAATCAGCCCCAGCATTTT.

This clonotype showed up many times. This chain connects TRBV5-1 to TRBJ1-2; possibly TRBD1 for D (5 bases). From germline, CDR1 is SGHRS and CDR2 YFSETQ. V was shortened by 4 bases and J by 3 bases, with 13 bases between the two germline ends. The CDR3 extends over 14 amino acids. The CDR3, as DNA: TGCGCCAGCAGCAAAGACAGTAACCACTATGGCTACACCTTC. Protein sequence: CASSKDSNHYGYTF.

CDR3 bases: TGTGCCACCTCCCTCGGGCAGGCCACCTACGAGCAGTACTTC. It codes for CATSLGQATYEQYF. The rearrangement uses TRBV6-5 and TRBJ2-7; no firm D call. Trimming removed 10 bases from V and 2 bases from J, with 18 bases in between. The CDR3 is 14 amino acids. CDR1 MNHEY and CDR2 SVGAGI come from the germline V gene.

This clonotype has more than one count but fewer than ten. The chain couples TRBV7-9 to TRBJ2-7, with TRBD2 matching 7 bases. V shed 3 bases, J shed 3 bases, and the junction held 8 bases outside the gene matches. This CDR3 region has 15 residues. Per the germline V gene, CDR1 is SEHNR and CDR2 is FQNEAQ (reference sequence). CDR3 DNA: TGTGCCAGCAGCTTGGGGGGGGGGAGCTTCTACGAGCAGTACTTC. Amino acid sequence: CASSLGGGSFYEQYF.